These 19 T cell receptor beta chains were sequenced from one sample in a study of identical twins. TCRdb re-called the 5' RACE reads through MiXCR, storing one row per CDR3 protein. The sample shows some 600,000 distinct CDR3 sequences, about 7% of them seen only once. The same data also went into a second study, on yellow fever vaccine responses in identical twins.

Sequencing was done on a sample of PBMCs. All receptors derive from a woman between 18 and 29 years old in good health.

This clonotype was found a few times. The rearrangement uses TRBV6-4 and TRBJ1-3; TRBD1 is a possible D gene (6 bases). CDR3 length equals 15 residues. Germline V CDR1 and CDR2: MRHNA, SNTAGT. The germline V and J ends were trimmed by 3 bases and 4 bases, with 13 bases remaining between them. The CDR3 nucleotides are TGTGCCAGCAGTGAAGACAGGAGTTCAGGAAACACCATATATTTT. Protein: CASSEDRSSGNTIYF.

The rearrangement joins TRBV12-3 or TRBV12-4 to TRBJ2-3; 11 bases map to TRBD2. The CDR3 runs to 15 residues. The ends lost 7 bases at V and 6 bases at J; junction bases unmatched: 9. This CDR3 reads CASTFSGGAEDTQYF. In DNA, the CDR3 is TGTGCCAGCACCTTTAGCGGGGGGGCCGAGGATACGCAGTATTTT.

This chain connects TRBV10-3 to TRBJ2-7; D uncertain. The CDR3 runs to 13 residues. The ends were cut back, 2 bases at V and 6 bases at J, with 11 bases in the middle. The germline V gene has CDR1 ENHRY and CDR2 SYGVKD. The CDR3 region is CAISEDRSGEQYV. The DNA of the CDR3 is TGTGCCATCAGTGAGGATCGCTCTGGCGAGCAGTACGTC.

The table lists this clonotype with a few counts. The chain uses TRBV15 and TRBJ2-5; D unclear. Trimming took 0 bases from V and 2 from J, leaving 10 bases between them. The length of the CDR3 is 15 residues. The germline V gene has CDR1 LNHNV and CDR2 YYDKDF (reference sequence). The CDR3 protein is CATSRDPGWQETQYF. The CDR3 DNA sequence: TGTGCCACCAGCAGAGATCCAGGTTGGCAAGAGACCCAGTACTTC.

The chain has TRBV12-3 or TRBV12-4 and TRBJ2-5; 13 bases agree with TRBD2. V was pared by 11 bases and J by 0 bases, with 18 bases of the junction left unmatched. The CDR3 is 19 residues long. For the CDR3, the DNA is TGTGCCCTCAGTCCAACACTCGGACTAGCGGGAGCGTACCAAGAGACCCAGTACTTC. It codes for CALSPTLGLAGAYQETQYF.

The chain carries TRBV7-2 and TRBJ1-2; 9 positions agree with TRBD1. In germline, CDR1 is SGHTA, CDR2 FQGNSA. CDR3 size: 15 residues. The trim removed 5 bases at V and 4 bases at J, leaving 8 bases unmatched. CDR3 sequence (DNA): TGTGCCAGCAGCCCCTCGGACAGGGGTGCCTATGGCTACACCTTC. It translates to CASSPSDRGAYGYTF.

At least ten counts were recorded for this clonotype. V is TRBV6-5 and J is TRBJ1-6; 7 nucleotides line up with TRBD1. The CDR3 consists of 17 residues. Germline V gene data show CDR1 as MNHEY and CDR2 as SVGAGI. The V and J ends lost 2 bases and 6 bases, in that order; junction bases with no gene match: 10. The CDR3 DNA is TGTGCCAGCAGTTACCTAGATCCGGGACAGTTTAATTCACCCCTCCACTTT. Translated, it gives CASSYLDPGQFNSPLHF.

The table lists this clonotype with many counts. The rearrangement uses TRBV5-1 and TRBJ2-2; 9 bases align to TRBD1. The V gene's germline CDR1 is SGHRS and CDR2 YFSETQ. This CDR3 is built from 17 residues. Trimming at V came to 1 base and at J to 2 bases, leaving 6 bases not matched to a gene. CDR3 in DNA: TGCGCCAGCAGCTTGAAATTGACAGGGGGAAACACCGGGGAGCTGTTTTTT. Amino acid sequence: CASSLKLTGGNTGELFF.

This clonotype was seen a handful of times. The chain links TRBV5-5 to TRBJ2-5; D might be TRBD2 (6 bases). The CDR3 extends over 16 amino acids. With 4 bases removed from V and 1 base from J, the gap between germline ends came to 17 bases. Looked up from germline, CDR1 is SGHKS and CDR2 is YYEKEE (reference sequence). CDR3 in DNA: TGTGCCAGCAGCGAACCTAGCGAGGGGTTCCAAGAGACCCAGTACTTC. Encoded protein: CASSEPSEGFQETQYF.

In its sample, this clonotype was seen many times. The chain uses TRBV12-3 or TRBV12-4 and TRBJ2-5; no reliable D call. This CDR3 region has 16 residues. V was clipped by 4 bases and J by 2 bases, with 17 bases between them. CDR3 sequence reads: CASSSPDVRRQETQYF. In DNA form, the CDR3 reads TGTGCCAGCAGTTCTCCGGATGTCAGACGGCAAGAGACCCAGTACTTC.

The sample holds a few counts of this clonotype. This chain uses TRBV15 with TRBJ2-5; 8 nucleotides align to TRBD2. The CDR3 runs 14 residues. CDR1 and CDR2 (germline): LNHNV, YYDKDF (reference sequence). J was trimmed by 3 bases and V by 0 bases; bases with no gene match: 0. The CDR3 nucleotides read TGTGCCACCAGCAGAGACGGGGGGGAAGAGACCCAGTACTTC. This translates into CATSRDGGEETQYF.

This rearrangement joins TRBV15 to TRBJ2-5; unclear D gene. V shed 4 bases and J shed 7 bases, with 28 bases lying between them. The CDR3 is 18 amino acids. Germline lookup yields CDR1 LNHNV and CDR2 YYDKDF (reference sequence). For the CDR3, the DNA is TGTGCCACCAGCACCCCAGACACGCGGCAGTCTCCACCAGGGACCCAGTACTTC. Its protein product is CATSTPDTRQSPPGTQYF.

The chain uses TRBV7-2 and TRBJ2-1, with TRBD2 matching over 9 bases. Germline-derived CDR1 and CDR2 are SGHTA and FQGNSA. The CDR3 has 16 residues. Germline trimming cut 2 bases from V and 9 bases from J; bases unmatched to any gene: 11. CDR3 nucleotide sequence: TGTGCCAGCAGCTTACTTAGCGGGGGAGGTTGGGGTGAGCAGTTCTTC. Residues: CASSLLSGGGWGEQFF.

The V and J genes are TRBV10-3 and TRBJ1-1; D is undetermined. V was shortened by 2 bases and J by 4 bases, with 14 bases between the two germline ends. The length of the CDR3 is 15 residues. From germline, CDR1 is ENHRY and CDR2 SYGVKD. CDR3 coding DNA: TGTGCCATCAGTGAGGCTGGGAACAGCTTCACTGAAGCTTTCTTT. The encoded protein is CAISEAGNSFTEAFF.

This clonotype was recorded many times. The CDR3 DNA reads as TGTGCCATCAGTGCTCGGCAGGGTGAGGCACCCCTCCACTTT. This translates into CAISARQGEAPLHF. The rearrangement joins TRBV10-3 to TRBJ1-6; D may be TRBD1 (5 bases). Trimming took 4 bases from V and 11 from J, leaving 15 bases between them. The germline V gene encodes CDR1 ENHRY and CDR2 SYGVKD. The CDR3 is made up of 14 amino acids.

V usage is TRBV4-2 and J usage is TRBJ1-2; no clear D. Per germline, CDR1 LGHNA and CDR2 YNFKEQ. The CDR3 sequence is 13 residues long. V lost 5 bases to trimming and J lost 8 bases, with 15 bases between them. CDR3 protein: CASSVMGEDGYTF. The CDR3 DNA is TGTGCCAGCAGCGTCATGGGCGAAGACGGCTACACCTTC.

CDR3 sequence: CAIRPRTSGSAGGDTQYF. DNA for the CDR3: TGTGCCATCAGGCCTCGGACTAGCGGGAGCGCTGGCGGAGATACGCAGTATTTT. The chain joins TRBV10-3 to TRBJ2-3, with 13 bases identical to TRBD2. Germline V gives CDR1 ENHRY, CDR2 SYGVKD. CDR3 length equals 18 residues. The V segment lost 6 bases and the J segment 5 bases; nucleotides outside the gene matches: 14.

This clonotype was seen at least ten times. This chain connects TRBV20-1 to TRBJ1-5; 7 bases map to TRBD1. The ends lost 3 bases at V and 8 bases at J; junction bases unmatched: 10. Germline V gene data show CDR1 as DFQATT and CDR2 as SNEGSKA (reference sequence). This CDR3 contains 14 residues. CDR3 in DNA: TGCAGTGCTAGTGCGGGACAGCCCCTTGAGCCCCAGCATTTT. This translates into CSASAGQPLEPQHF.

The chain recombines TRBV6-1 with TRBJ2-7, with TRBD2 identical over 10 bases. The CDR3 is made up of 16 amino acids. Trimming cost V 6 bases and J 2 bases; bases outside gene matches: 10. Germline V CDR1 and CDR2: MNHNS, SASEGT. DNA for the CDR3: TGTGCCAGCAGGAATCTCCGGACTAGCGGACCCTACGAGCAGTACTTC. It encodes CASRNLRTSGPYEQYF.